The 2 T cell receptor beta chains reported below all come from one sample, sequenced in a study of T-cell memory formation after mild COVID-19. TCRdb recomputed calls from the 5' RACE reads with MiXCR, one row per CDR3 protein. Counted here are 430,000 or so distinct CDR3 sequences, approximately 25% occurring once; the ten biggest clones make up roughly an eighth. The sequenced material came from PBMCs or a T cell subset sorted from them (not recorded which). These receptor sequences come from an adult woman who had mild COVID-19 (a few samples of this study predate the infection). Cell type and time point are not known.

This clonotype was detected only a few times. The chain carries TRBV7-8 and TRBJ1-1; unclear D gene. The germline gives CDR1 SGHVS, CDR2 FQNEAQ. Trimming shortened V by 4 bases and J by 0 bases, and 9 bases separated the two germline ends. The CDR3 runs 14 residues. The CDR3 DNA reads TGTGCCAGCAGCTCTGGGGAAATGAACACTGAAGCTTTCTTT. As protein: CASSSGEMNTEAFF.

In this sample, this clonotype turned up a few times. This chain joins TRBV5-4 and TRBJ2-7, with 10 bases fitting TRBD1. The CDR3 has 16 residues. Trimming cost V 2 bases and J 5 bases; bases outside gene matches: 10. The germline V gene encodes CDR1 SGHNT and CDR2 YYREEE (reference sequence). The CDR3 spells CASSFFTDRGPHEQYF. The CDR3 nucleotides are TGTGCCAGCAGCTTTTTCACAGACAGGGGGCCGCACGAGCAGTACTTC.